Shown below are 8 T cell receptor beta chains from a single sample sequenced in a study of blood T cell repertoires in COVID-19. The table came from immunoSEQ multiplex PCR; TCRdb's copy has only in-frame clones and leaves some out. This table holds fewer than 350,000 clones, roughly nine tenths found once. The source material was peripheral blood. Source of these receptors: a woman in her thirties with COVID-19, enrolled during active disease.

This sequence joins TRBV7-9 and TRBJ2-3, with D possibly TRBD1 on 6 matching bases. Germline CDR1 and CDR2: SEHNR and FQNEAQ (reference sequence). V lost 1 base, J lost 6 bases, and 11 bases lay in between. The CDR3 covers 14 residues. Here the CDR3 reads CASSLVGAGDTQYF. The CDR3 coding sequence is TGTGCCAGCAGCTTAGTGGGGGCCGGGGATACGCAGTATTTT.

The chain links TRBV4-1 to TRBJ2-1; 11 bases match TRBD2. Losses at the gene ends were 0 bases for V and 6 bases for J; bases not matched to a gene: 4. From germline, CDR1 is MGHRA and CDR2 YSYEKL. This CDR3 contains 16 residues. CDR3 region: CASSQDPLAGANEQFF. The CDR3 nucleotides are TGCGCCAGCAGCCAAGATCCACTAGCGGGGGCCAATGAGCAGTTCTTC.

The V and J genes are TRBV5-1 and TRBJ1-2; 9 bases are shared with TRBD1. The CDR3 contains 14 residues. The germline CDR1 and CDR2 sequences are SGHRS and YFSETQ. V shed 3 bases and J 4 bases; nucleotides not matched to a gene: 4. CDR3 loop: CASSSTGGSYGYTF. DNA for the CDR3: TGCGCCAGCAGCTCGACAGGGGGTAGCTATGGCTACACCTTC.

This clone was picked up one time. The V gene is TRBV27, the J gene TRBJ1-2; 9 bases are shared with TRBD1. This CDR3 comprises 15 residues. V lost 1 base to trimming and J lost 4 bases; unmatched junction nucleotides: 4. Germline loops: CDR1 MNHEY, CDR2 SMNVEV (reference sequence). The CDR3 here is CASSLLATGGYGYTF. The CDR3 coding sequence is TGTGCCAGCAGTTTATTAGCGACAGGGGGCTATGGCTACACCTTC.

The chain has TRBV18 and TRBJ2-7; 8 nucleotides line up with TRBD1. Trimming cost V 6 bases and J 3 bases; bases outside gene matches: 13. The CDR3 contains 16 residues. Germline V gene data show CDR1 as KGHSH and CDR2 as LQKENI. CDR3 region: CASSPRPGTGVYEQYF. The CDR3 bases are TGTGCCAGCTCCCCCAGACCCGGGACAGGAGTCTACGAGCAGTACTTC.

J is TRBJ1-3 and V is TRBV7-2; unclear D gene. Germline-derived CDR1 and CDR2 are SGHTA and FQGNSA. The CDR3 has 13 amino acids. The V gene lost 7 bases and the J gene lost 4 bases, with 11 bases spanning the gap. This CDR3 is CASTPIGGNTIYF. CDR3 in DNA: TGTGCCAGCACCCCAATCGGGGGAAACACCATATATTTT.

DNA for the CDR3: TGTGCCAGTTCACAGACAGTTACCTACGAGCAGTACTTC. Translation gives CASSQTVTYEQYF. The chain is built from TRBV6-5 and TRBJ2-7, with D perhaps matching TRBD1 (5 bases). The V end was cut by 9 bases, the J end by 2 bases, with 14 bases between. The CDR3 has 13 residues. Germline V gene lookup returns CDR1 MNHEY and CDR2 SVGAGI.

The CDR3 nucleotides read TGTGCCAGCAGCTCTGGACAGAGCTCCTACAATGAGCAGTTCTTC. Encoded protein: CASSSGQSSYNEQFF. The chain uses TRBV7-9 and TRBJ2-1; the D gene is possibly TRBD1 (6 bases). This CDR3 has 15 residues. Per germline, CDR1 SEHNR and CDR2 FQNEAQ (reference sequence). V lost 4 bases, J lost 0 bases, and 10 bases lay in between.